One sample yielded the 14 T cell receptor beta chains listed below, sequenced in a study of T cell repertoires in breast cancer. An expanded emulsion RT-PCR with primers for all TCR V genes paired CD8+ T cell chains. A second nested PCR with blocking oligonucleotides suppressed unpaired genes. MiXCR, applied by TCRdb to the emulsion pairing reads, yields one record per CDR3 protein. The repertoire holds roughly 40,000 distinct CDR3 sequences, under 50% seen once, with roughly 60% in the top ten. The specimen sequenced was CD8+ T cells. These receptors came from a pool of human donors with breast cancer or a healthy control (not recorded which).

V is TRBV18 and J is TRBJ2-1; D may be TRBD1 (5 bases). The germline V gene encodes CDR1 KGHSH and CDR2 LQKENI. Trimming left V 4 bases short and J 6 bases short, with 16 bases between. There are 15 residues in the CDR3. In DNA form, the CDR3 reads TGTGCCAGCTCACTCAACAGGAAAGGTGTCAATGAGCAGTTCTTC. It codes for CASSLNRKGVNEQFF.

This clonotype has just a few counts. The rearrangement uses TRBV4-1 and TRBJ2-7, with D possibly being TRBD1 (6 bases). Germline-derived CDR1 and CDR2 are MGHRA and YSYEKL. CDR3 length: 15 residues. V lost 5 bases, J lost 3 bases, and 17 bases lay in between. CDR3 sequence (DNA): TGCGCCAGCAGCACAGCCCCGGGACAAGGCTACGAGCAGTACTTC. Amino acids: CASSTAPGQGYEQYF.

In its sample, this clonotype was seen a few times. The chain links TRBV6-1 to TRBJ2-7; no clear D. Germline V lookup: CDR1 MNHNS, CDR2 SASEGT. The CDR3 is 14 residues long. With 8 bases removed from V and 4 bases from J, the gap between germline ends came to 18 bases. The CDR3 protein is CASAKLTIIYEQYF. CDR3 coding DNA: TGTGCCAGCGCCAAGTTAACTATTATTTACGAGCAGTACTTC.

This clonotype was seen only a few times. The V gene is TRBV2, the J gene TRBJ2-1; D might be TRBD1 or TRBD2, each matching 5 bases. Looked up from germline, CDR1 is SNHLY and CDR2 is FYNNEI. The V end lost 6 bases, the J end lost 0 bases, and 9 bases lay between the germline ends. This CDR3 comprises 14 residues. CDR3 in DNA: TGTGCCAGCAGCCCAGGGACCTCCTACAATGAGCAGTTCTTC. Protein: CASSPGTSYNEQFF. The full variable domain, its missing parts supplied by reference TRBV2 and TRBJ2-1, is EPEVTQTPSHQVTQMGQEVILRCVPISNHLYFYWYRQILGQKVEFLVSFYNNEISEKSEIFDDQFSVERPDGSNFTLKIRSTKLEDSAMYFCASSPGTSYNEQFFGPGTRLTVL.

This chain links TRBV5-1 with TRBJ2-5; TRBD2 aligns across 9 bases. V was pared by 4 bases and J by 4 bases, with 8 bases of the junction left unmatched. Germline values: CDR1 SGHRS, CDR2 YFSETQ. The CDR3 is 15 amino acids. The DNA for the CDR3 is TGCGCCAGCAGCCTAGGACTAGCGAACCCAGAGACCCAGTACTTC. This encodes CASSLGLANPETQYF.

The genes are TRBV20-1 and TRBJ1-5; D not resolved. The CDR3 runs to 12 residues. The germline V gene encodes CDR1 DFQATT and CDR2 SNEGSKA (reference sequence). With 5 bases removed from V and 1 base from J, the gap between germline ends came to 6 bases. The CDR3 protein is CSAEHSNQPQHF. CDR3 coding DNA: TGCAGTGCTGAGCACAGCAATCAGCCCCAGCATTTT.

The chain couples TRBV18 to TRBJ1-1, with TRBD1 matching 7 bases. The CDR3 runs 15 residues. Trimming cost V 4 bases and J 1 base; bases outside gene matches: 6. Per the germline V gene, CDR1 is KGHSH and CDR2 is LQKENI. CDR3 sequence reads: CASSRPTGWNTEAFF. For the CDR3, the DNA is TGTGCCAGCTCACGGCCGACAGGGTGGAACACTGAAGCTTTCTTT.

This clonotype has just a few counts. The chain employs TRBV27 and TRBJ2-1; D uncertain. Germline loops: CDR1 MNHEY, CDR2 SMNVEV (reference sequence). The CDR3 has 14 amino acids. Trimming took 7 bases from V and 2 from J, leaving 12 bases between them. Here the CDR3 reads CASTDTIPYNEQFF. The CDR3 nucleotides are TGTGCCAGCACCGACACGATACCCTACAATGAGCAGTTCTTC.

The rearrangement uses TRBV2 and TRBJ1-1, with unresolved D. The CDR3 loop spans 13 amino acids. The germline V gene encodes CDR1 SNHLY and CDR2 FYNNEI. With 11 bases removed from V and 1 base from J, the gap between germline ends came to 14 bases. As DNA, the CDR3 is TGTGCCGGAACACGGGAGACGAACACTGAAGCTTTCTTT. Protein product: CAGTRETNTEAFF. The whole variable domain, filled in from reference TRBV2 and TRBJ1-1, reads EPEVTQTPSHQVTQMGQEVILRCVPISNHLYFYWYRQILGQKVEFLVSFYNNEISEKSEIFDDQFSVERPDGSNFTLKIRSTKLEDSAMYFCAGTRETNTEAFFGQGTRLTVV.

For this clonotype: One junction end disagrees with the germline gene, perhaps due to a read error. This chain uses TRBV20-1 with TRBJ1-1; 11 positions agree with TRBD1. Per the germline V gene, CDR1 is DFQATT and CDR2 is SNEGSKA (reference sequence). The CDR3 has 13 residues. CDR3 protein: CKGQGVLNTEALF. The CDR3, as DNA: TGCAAGGGACAGGGGGTGTTGAACACTGAAGCTCTCTTT.

The V call is TRBV7-9, the J call TRBJ1-1; TRBD1 aligns across 12 bases. The trim removed 5 bases at V and 10 bases at J, leaving 11 bases unmatched. This CDR3 spans 15 amino acids. Germline CDR1 is SEHNR and CDR2 is FQNEAQ (reference sequence). This CDR3 reads CASSTRPGQGASAFF. The CDR3 DNA follows: TGTGCCAGCAGCACCCGACCGGGACAGGGGGCGTCAGCTTTCTTT. The variable domain in full, with the rest retrieved from reference TRBV7-9 and TRBJ1-1, is DTGVSQNPRHKITKRGQNVTFRCDPISEHNRLYWYRQTLGQGPEFLTYFQNEAQLEKSRLLSDRFSAERPKGSFSTLEIQRTEQGDSAMYLCASSTRPGQGASAFFGQGTRLTVV.

This clonotype was observed a few times. This chain links TRBV6-1 with TRBJ1-1, with D uncertain. Trimming took 6 bases from V and 0 from J, leaving 11 bases between them. From germline, CDR1 is MNHNS and CDR2 SASEGT. The CDR3 runs to 14 residues. CDR3 amino acids: CASSPPALNTEAFF. The CDR3 nucleotides are TGTGCCAGCAGCCCTCCAGCGTTGAACACTGAAGCTTTCTTT.

The V gene is TRBV9, the J gene TRBJ2-1; D might be TRBD1 (6 bases). CDR3 length equals 18 residues. With 0 bases removed from V and 8 bases from J, the gap between germline ends came to 24 bases. Looked up from germline, CDR1 is SGDLS and CDR2 is YYNGEE. CDR3 protein: CASSVALTGPRAVDEQFF. The CDR3 region has the DNA TGTGCCAGCAGCGTAGCCTTGACAGGCCCCCGGGCAGTCGATGAGCAGTTCTTC. Complete variable domain (other parts from reference TRBV9 and TRBJ2-1): DSGVTQTPKHLITATGQRVTLRCSPRSGDLSVYWYQQSLDQGLQFLIQYYNGEERAKGNILERFSAQQFPDLHSELNLSSLELGDSALYFCASSVALTGPRAVDEQFFGPGTRLTVL.

The chain carries TRBV7-8 and TRBJ1-1, with D uncertain. The CDR3 runs 12 residues. V lost 5 bases to trimming and J lost 7 bases, with 11 bases between them. Germline assignment: CDR1 SGHVS and CDR2 FQNEAQ. CDR3 nucleotide sequence: TGTGCCAGCAGCCCCCGGATGAGTGAAGCTTTCTTT. Translated, it gives CASSPRMSEAFF.